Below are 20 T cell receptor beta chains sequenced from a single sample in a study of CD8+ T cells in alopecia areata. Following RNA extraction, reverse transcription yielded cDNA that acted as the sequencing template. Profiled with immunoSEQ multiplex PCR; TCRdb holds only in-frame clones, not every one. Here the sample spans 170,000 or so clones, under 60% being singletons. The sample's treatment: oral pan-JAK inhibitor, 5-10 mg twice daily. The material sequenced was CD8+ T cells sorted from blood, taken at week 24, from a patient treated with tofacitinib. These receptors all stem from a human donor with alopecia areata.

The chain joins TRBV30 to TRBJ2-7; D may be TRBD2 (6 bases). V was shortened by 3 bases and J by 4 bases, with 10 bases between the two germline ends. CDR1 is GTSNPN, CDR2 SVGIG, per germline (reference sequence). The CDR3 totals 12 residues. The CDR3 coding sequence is TGTGCCTGGAGCCCGGAGGGGTACGAGCAGTACTTC. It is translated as CAWSPEGYEQYF.

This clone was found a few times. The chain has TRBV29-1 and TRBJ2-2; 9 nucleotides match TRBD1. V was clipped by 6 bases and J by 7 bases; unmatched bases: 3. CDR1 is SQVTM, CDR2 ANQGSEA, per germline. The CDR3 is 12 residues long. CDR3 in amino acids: CSVQGAIGELFF. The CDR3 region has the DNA TGCAGCGTACAGGGGGCTATCGGGGAGCTGTTTTTT.

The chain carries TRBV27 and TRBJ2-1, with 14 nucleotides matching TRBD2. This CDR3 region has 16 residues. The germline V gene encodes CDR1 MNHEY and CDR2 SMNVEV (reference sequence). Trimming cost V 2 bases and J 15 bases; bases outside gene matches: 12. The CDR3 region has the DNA TGTGCCAGCAGTTTAACCCCGACTAGCGGGGGGGCATCACCGTTCTTC. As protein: CASSLTPTSGGASPFF.

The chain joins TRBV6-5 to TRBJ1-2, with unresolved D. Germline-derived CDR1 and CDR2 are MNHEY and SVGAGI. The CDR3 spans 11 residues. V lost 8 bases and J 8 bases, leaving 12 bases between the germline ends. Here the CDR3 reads CASGFSGGYTF. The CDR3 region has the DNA TGTGCCAGCGGGTTCAGTGGAGGCTACACCTTC.

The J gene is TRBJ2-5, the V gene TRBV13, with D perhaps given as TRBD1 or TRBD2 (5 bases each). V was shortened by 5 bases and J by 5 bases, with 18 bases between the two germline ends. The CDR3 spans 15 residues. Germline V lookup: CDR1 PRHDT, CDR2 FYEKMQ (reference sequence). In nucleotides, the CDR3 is TGTGCCAGCAGCGCTAGCCGGGGCGCCAGGGAGACCCAGTACTTC. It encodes CASSASRGARETQYF.

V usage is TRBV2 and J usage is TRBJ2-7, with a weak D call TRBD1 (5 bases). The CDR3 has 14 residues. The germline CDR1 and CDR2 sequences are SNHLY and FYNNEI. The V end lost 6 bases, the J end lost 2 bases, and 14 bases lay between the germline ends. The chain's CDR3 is CASRGAGTTYEQYF. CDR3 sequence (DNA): TGTGCCAGCAGAGGGGCAGGCACTACCTACGAGCAGTACTTC. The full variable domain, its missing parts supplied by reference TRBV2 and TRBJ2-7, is EPEVTQTPSHQVTQMGQEVILRCVPISNHLYFYWYRQILGQKVEFLVSFYNNEISEKSEIFDDQFSVERPDGSNFTLKIRSTKLEDSAMYFCASRGAGTTYEQYFGPGTRLTVT.

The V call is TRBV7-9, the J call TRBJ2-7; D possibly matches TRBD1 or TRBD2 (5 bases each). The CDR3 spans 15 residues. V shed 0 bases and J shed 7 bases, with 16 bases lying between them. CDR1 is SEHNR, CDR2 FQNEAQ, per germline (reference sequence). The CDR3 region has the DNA TGTGCCAGCAGCTTAGCGGGACGGGGTACTCGGGAGCAGTACTTC. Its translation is CASSLAGRGTREQYF.

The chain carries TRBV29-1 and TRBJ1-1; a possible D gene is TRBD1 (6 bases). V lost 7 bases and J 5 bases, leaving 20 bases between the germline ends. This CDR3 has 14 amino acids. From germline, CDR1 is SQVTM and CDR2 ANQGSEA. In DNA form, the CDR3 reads TGCAGCGGGGGGGACCCAGGGGTATCAACTGAAGCTTTCTTT. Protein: CSGGDPGVSTEAFF.

The CDR3 sequence is CASSATSYGYTF. CDR3 in DNA: TGTGCCAGCAGCGCCACAAGTTATGGCTACACCTTC. This chain connects TRBV9 to TRBJ1-2; D unresolved. This CDR3 is 12 amino acids long. Germline V gives CDR1 SGDLS, CDR2 YYNGEE. V was trimmed by 3 bases and J by 5 bases, leaving 8 bases between them.

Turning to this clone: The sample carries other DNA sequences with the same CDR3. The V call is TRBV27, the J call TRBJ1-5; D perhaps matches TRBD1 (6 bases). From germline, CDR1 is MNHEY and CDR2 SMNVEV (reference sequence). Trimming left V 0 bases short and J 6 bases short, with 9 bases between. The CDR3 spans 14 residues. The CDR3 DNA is TGTGCCAGCAGTTTATCAGGGGGTGTTCAGCCCCAGCATTTT. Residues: CASSLSGGVQPQHF.

The CDR3 bases are TGTGCCAGCAGCCAGGGAGTTCCCTACGAGCAGTACTTC. It encodes CASSQGVPYEQYF. The chain combines TRBV25-1 with TRBJ2-7; D tentatively fits TRBD1 or TRBD2 (5 bases each). Trimming cost V 6 bases and J 2 bases, with 11 bases left between them. CDR1 MGHDK and CDR2 SYGVNS come from the germline V gene. The CDR3 runs 13 residues.

Here the CDR3 reads CSVEGTSGSYNEQFF. For the CDR3, the DNA is TGCAGCGTTGAAGGGACTAGCGGATCATACAATGAGCAGTTCTTC. The chain joins TRBV29-1 to TRBJ2-1, with 10 bases lining up with TRBD2. CDR1 is SQVTM, CDR2 ANQGSEA, per germline. This CDR3 comprises 15 residues. Trimming at V came to 1 base and at J to 4 bases, leaving 4 bases not matched to a gene.

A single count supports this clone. The CDR3 here is CASSRPRGAKNIQYF. In DNA, the CDR3 is TGTGCCAGCAGCCGTCCACGGGGGGCCAAAAACATTCAGTACTTC. This rearrangement joins TRBV5-6 to TRBJ2-4; D perhaps matches TRBD2 (6 bases). V lost 4 bases to trimming and J lost 1 base, with 12 bases between them. This CDR3 region has 15 residues. CDR1 is SGHDT, CDR2 YYEEEE, per germline.

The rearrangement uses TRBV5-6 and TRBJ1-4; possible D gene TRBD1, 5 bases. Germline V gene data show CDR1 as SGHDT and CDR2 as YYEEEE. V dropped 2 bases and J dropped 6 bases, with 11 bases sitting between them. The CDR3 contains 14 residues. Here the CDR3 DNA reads TGTGCCAGCAGCTTCGGGACGGGGCATGAAAAACTGTTTTTT. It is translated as CASSFGTGHEKLFF.

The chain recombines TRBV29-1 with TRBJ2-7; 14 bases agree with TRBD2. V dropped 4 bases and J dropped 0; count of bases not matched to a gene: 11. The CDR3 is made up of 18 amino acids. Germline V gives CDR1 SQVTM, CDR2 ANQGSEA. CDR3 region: CSVGLVGLAGGPSYEQYF. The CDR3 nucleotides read TGCAGCGTTGGCTTGGTTGGACTAGCGGGGGGCCCCTCCTACGAGCAGTACTTC.

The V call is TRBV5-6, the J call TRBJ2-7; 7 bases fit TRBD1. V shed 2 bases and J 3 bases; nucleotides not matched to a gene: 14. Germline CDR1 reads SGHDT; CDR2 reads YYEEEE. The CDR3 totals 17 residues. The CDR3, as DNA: TGTGCCAGCAGCTTCGGGTTCGACAGGGACCTTTACTACGAGCAGTACTTC. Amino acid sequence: CASSFGFDRDLYYEQYF.

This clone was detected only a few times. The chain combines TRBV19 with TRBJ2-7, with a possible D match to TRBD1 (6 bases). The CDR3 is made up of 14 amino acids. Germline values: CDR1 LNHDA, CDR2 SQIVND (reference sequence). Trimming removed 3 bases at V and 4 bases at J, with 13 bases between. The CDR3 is CASSMTRGPYEQYF. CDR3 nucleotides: TGTGCCAGTAGTATGACCAGGGGCCCTTACGAGCAGTACTTC.

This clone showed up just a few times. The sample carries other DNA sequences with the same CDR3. The CDR3 loop is CASSLGGYGYTF. The CDR3 region has the DNA TGTGCCAGCAGCTTAGGAGGATATGGCTACACCTTC. The J gene is TRBJ1-2, the V gene TRBV13; D remains unclear. Per the germline V gene, CDR1 is PRHDT and CDR2 is FYEKMQ (reference sequence). V lost 0 bases and J lost 5, with 4 bases in between. This CDR3 is 12 amino acids long. The variable domain in full, with the rest retrieved from reference TRBV13 and TRBJ1-2, is AAGVIQSPRHLIKEKRETATLKCYPIPRHDTVYWYQQGPGQDPQFLISFYEKMQSDKGSIPDRFSAQQFSDYHSELNMSSLELGDSALYFCASSLGGYGYTFGSGTRLTVV.

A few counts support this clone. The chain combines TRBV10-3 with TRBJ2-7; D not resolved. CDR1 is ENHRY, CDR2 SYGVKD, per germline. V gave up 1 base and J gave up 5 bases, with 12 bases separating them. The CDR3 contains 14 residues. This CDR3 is CAISEYKAPNEQYF. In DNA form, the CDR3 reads TGTGCCATCAGTGAGTACAAGGCACCCAACGAGCAGTACTTC.

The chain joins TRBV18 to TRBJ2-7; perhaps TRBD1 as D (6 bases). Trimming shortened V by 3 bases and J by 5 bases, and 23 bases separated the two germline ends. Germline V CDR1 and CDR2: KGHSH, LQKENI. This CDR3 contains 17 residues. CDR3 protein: CASSPVSSYRVSHEQYF. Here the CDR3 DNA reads TGTGCCAGCTCACCCGTTAGCTCGTACAGGGTATCCCACGAGCAGTACTTC.